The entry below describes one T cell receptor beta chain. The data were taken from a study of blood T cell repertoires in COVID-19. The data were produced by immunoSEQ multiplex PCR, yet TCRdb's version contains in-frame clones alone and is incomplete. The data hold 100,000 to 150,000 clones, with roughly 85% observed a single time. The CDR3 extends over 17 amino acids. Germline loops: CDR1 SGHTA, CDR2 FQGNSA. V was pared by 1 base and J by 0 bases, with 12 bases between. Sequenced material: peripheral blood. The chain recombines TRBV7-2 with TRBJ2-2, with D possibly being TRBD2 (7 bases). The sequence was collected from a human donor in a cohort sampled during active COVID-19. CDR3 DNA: TGTGCCAGCAGCTTAGGGGGGGGCGGCGCGAACACCGGGGAGCTGTTTTTT. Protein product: CASSLGGGGANTGELFF.